This T cell receptor beta chain is from a study of beta chain features in type 1 diabetes. Points from the study as a whole: PCR might preferentially amplify shorter templates, equally in patients and controls.

Blood was drawn once from each donor into heparinised tubes. The draws averaged around 110 mL. About this clone itself: The antigen is undetermined. The same CDR3 can be traced to other DNA sequences in this sample.

Germline V gene lookup returns CDR1 SGDLS and CDR2 YYNGEE. The CDR3 is made up of 14 amino acids. V was clipped by 1 base and J by 3 bases; unmatched bases: 1. All of the isolated RNA was reverse transcribed, so expressed TCRB transcripts were sequenced. The table came from immunoSEQ multiplex PCR; TCRdb's copy has only in-frame clones and leaves some out. The sample carries roughly 500,000 clones, around 28% recorded once. The receptor was isolated from a man younger than 35 in good health. Sequencing was performed on naive CD4+ T cells from blood. V and J are TRBV9 and TRBJ2-7, with TRBD2 identical over 10 bases. This chain's CDR3 is CASSVTSGNYEQYF. Here the CDR3 DNA reads TGTGCCAGCAGCGTAACTAGCGGGAACTACGAGCAGTACTTC.